This section outlines one T cell receptor (beta chain) sequence together with its context. The specificity of this receptor is unknown. It has no much larger one-base neighbor in the sample; base qualities were not kept. V ends up 2 bases short and J 5 bases short, with an unmatched junction base count of 5. The CDR3 holds 15 amino acids from the cysteine to the phenylalanine. The read is trimmed to its CDR3 DNA, 45 bases read in frame from base 1. Taken from the germline V gene, the CDR1 and CDR2 loops are SGDLS and YYNGEE. These data are taken from a study of T-cell memory formation after mild COVID-19 (dated by TCRdb to the early 2020s). Regarding the complete study: TCR sequence clusters from the two donors were largely donor specific. T-cell clones expanding and contracting after mild COVID-19 in a couple of donors were tracked by longitudinal TCRalpha and TCRbeta repertoire sequencing. The cohort was made up of two young adult volunteers, one female and one male, who were previously healthy. The paper as a whole reports these results and caveats: Contracting CD4+ clones turned up mainly in the CM and EM memory subsets, whereas EMRA was where CD8+ clones were enriched. Some responding clones were found in pre-infection memory, which suggests that pre-existing cross-reactive memory T cells took part in the SARS-CoV-2 response. SARS-CoV-2 specificity of the second-wave clones peaking on day 37 was not confirmed. Balanced CD4/CD8 phenotypes were observed for clones contracting from day 15 to 85, whereas a bias towards CD4+ was observed for a second wave of clones expanding from day 15 to 37. Only two mild cases were covered in the study, and larger cohorts including severe cases with pre-infection samples were considered necessary.

Ficoll-Paque density gradient centrifugation was used to isolate PBMCs. Sequencer: Illumina NovaSeq 6000. TCRalpha and TCRbeta cDNA libraries were constructed by 5'RACE with constant-segment primers, with sample barcodes and unique molecular identifiers being introduced. RNA was extracted from every sample with Trizol reagent. Library amplification was performed in two PCR steps, and a second sample barcode and Illumina TruSeq adapters were introduced in the second step. The libraries were sequenced on an Illumina NovaSeq using 2 x 150 bp paired-end reads. On the study's bioinformatics: Reads were demultiplexed and collapsed into UMI-guided consensus sequences with migec v1.2.7. With mixcr v2.1.11, UMI consensuses were aligned to TRA and TRB V and J templates and assembled into clonotypes. Expanded or contracted clonotypes were those called significant by both edgeR and NoisET, with noise models trained on biological replicates. For edgeR calls, a false discovery rate-adjusted p below 0.01 and a log2 fold-change threshold of 1 were applied. PCA with hierarchical clustering of max-normalized trajectories of the 1000 most abundant clonotypes was used as exploratory dynamics analysis. The CD4 or CD8 phenotype of responding clones was assigned using the separately sequenced CD4+ and CD8+ repertoires. The public reads were quality trimmed at Q25 with fastp and then assembled into clones with MiXCR by TCRdb, keeping productive beta chains. One record per CDR3 amino acid sequence lists the most common genes and DNA. The V and J calls were not made by the authors but by TCRdb's processing. Across this sample there are about 400,000 distinct CDR3 sequences, with approximately 19% seen only once. Jointly, the top ten make up roughly 21% of the sample.

The V and J genes are TRBV9 and TRBJ2-3; 10 bases in the middle match TRBD2. The clonotype originates from a man aged 18 to 29 who had mild COVID-19 (a few samples of this study predate the infection). The sample titles of this study are shuffled in the database, so cell type and time point are left out; the donor was told from shared clones. Sequencing was done on a sample of PBMCs or a T cell subset sorted from them (not recorded which). The CDR3 protein: CASSVFLAGEDTQYF. The DNA is as follows: TGTGCCAGCAGCGTTTTTCTAGCGGGGGAAGATACGCAGTATTTT.